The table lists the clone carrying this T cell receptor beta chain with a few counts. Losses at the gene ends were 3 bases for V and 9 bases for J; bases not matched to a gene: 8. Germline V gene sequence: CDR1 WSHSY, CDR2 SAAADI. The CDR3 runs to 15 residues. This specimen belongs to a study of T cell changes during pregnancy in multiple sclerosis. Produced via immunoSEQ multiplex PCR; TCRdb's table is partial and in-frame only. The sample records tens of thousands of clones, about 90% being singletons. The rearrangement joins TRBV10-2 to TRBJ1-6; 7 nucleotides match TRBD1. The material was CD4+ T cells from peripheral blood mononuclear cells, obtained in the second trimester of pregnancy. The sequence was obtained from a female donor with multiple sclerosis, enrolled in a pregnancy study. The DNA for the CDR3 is TGCGCCAGCAGTGATAAACAGGGGTGGGGTTCACCCCTCCACTTT. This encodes CASSDKQGWGSPLHF.